Here is one T cell receptor beta chain with its context. No antigen is known for it. These data originate in a study of OX40 agonist ivuxolimab in advanced cancers. On the study more broadly: Patients in dose escalation had liver, melanoma, kidney or head and neck cancers. Overall study results and limits: Averaging showed that CD8+ T cells had more expanded clones than CD4+ did. Both CD4+ and CD8+ T cell populations in blood had undergone clonal expansion by week 6 at 0.1 to 3.0 mg/kg.

Sampling of blood occurred at baseline, cycle 4 day 1, and cycle 7 day 1. This table comes from immunoSEQ multiplex PCR, and its TCRdb copy is limited to in-frame clones, with some not included. This table has 80,000 or so clones, roughly nine tenths appearing once. This CDR3 region has 17 residues. V lost 3 bases and J lost 2, with 20 bases in between. Germline-derived CDR1 and CDR2 are LNHDA and SQIVND (reference sequence). The receptor was derived from an adult with an advanced solid tumor such as melanoma, head and neck, liver or kidney cancer. Sequencing used CD4+ or CD8+ T cells sorted from blood, obtained in a trial of the OX40 agonist ivuxolimab. The chain carries TRBV19 and TRBJ2-7, with D possibly being TRBD1 (5 bases). The CDR3 protein is CASSMRKGQELPYEQYF. The CDR3 bases are TGTGCCAGTAGTATGAGAAAGGGGCAGGAACTACCCTACGAGCAGTACTTC.